This TCR beta chain was recorded in a study of a mutant IDH1 vaccine in newly diagnosed glioma. Overall study: Most patients had received both radiotherapy and temozolomide, the prior options being radiotherapy, temozolomide, or both.

As to this clone: Its antigen is as yet unknown.

Time point noted: week 35, safety follow-up. One vaccine dose held 300 ug of mutant IDH1 20-mer peptide and came with topical imiquimod. Each patient was administered eight vaccinations, scheduled in weeks 1, 3, 5, 7, 11, 15, 19 and 23. Profiling relied on immunoSEQ multiplex PCR, and the TCRdb table lists in-frame clones only, not all of them. The sample lists around 29,000 clones, more than 75% seen once, with about 7.9% in the top ten. The V gene's germline CDR1 is SGHRS and CDR2 YFSETQ. The CDR3 is 15 amino acids. Trimming shortened V by 0 bases and J by 2 bases, and 9 bases separated the two germline ends.

Material: PBMCs, obtained from a glioma patient whose treatment included an IDH1 peptide vaccine. The source of this sequence is a man aged 50 to 59 with glioma. This chain links TRBV5-1 with TRBJ1-3; no clear D. The CDR3 region has the DNA TGCGCCAGCAGCTTGGATATGTATACTGGAAACACCATATATTTT. Amino acids: CASSLDMYTGNTIYF.